The present TCR beta chain was sequenced within a study of blood T cell repertoires in COVID-19. This clone was detected only once. The V segment lost 5 bases and the J segment 2 bases; nucleotides outside the gene matches: 8. Germline V gives CDR1 MGHDK, CDR2 SYGVNS. The CDR3 is 16 residues long. This table comes from immunoSEQ multiplex PCR, and its TCRdb copy is limited to in-frame clones, with some not included. This sample has tens of thousands of clones, with roughly 72% found just once. The chain links TRBV25-1 to TRBJ2-2; TRBD1 aligns across 7 bases. This sequence was found in a woman aged 60 to 75 in a cohort sampled during active or convalescent COVID-19. Material: peripheral blood. CDR3 in DNA: TGTGCCAGCAGTCCCTCGACAGGGCGAAACACCGGGGAGCTGTTTTTT. It encodes CASSPSTGRNTGELFF.